These T cell receptor beta chains were read from a single sample in a study of early T cells in non-severe SARS-CoV-2 infection. TCRdb called the 5' RACE reads again in MiXCR, with one record for every CDR3 protein. The table lists about 33,000 distinct CDR3 sequences, 4% to 5% of them singletons. The sequencing sample was made of whole blood. The receptors originated from an adult who was a healthcare worker with PCR-confirmed SARS-CoV-2 infection or an uninfected control (not recorded which). Each CDR3 is given with its conserved first and last residue. A D gene is named only where the DNA matches it firmly. A row's size may be missing; if present it is once, few, many or a size class.

cdr3_aa cdr3_nt j_call d_call v_call clone_size
CASRYKFRTDTQYF TGTGCCAGCAGATACAAGTTTCGCACAGATACGCAGTATTTT TRBJ2-3 - TRBV2 few
CASSLAAGTTYNEQFF TGCGCCAGCAGCTTGGCGGCCGGGACTACCTACAATGAGCAGTTCTTC TRBJ2-1 TRBD2 TRBV5-1 many
CASTPRTSAGELFF TGTGCCAGCACCCCCAGGACTAGCGCCGGGGAGCTGTTTTTT TRBJ2-2 TRBD2 TRBV12-3/TRBV12-4 many
CSARDQRGTGDTQYF TGCAGTGCTAGAGATCAGCGGGGGACCGGGGATACGCAGTATTTT TRBJ2-3 TRBD2 TRBV20-1 many
CASSSGAYEQYF TGTGCCAGCAGCTCCGGGGCCTACGAGCAGTACTTC TRBJ2-7 - TRBV12-3/TRBV12-4 many
CASRPSGGPGETQYF TGTGCCAGCAGACCTAGCGGGGGGCCGGGGGAGACCCAGTACTTC TRBJ2-5 TRBD2 TRBV6-6 many
CASSLAPPNGGYTF TGTGCCAGCAGCTTAGCGCCACCAAATGGTGGCTACACCTTC TRBJ1-2 - TRBV7-2 many
CASRGAGTGELFF TGTGCCAGCAGAGGGGCCGGCACCGGGGAGCTGTTTTTT TRBJ2-2 - TRBV4-2 -
CASSSTGTGGYTEAFF TGTGCCAGCAGCTCGACCGGGACAGGGGGCTACACTGAAGCTTTCTTT TRBJ1-1 TRBD1 TRBV7-8 -
CASSFETGLFYEQYF TGTGCCAGCAGTTTCGAGACAGGCCTATTCTACGAGCAGTACTTC TRBJ2-7 - TRBV12-3/TRBV12-4 many
CASSEVQGGQETQYF TGTGCCAGCAGCGAGGTACAGGGGGGGCAAGAGACCCAGTACTTC TRBJ2-5 - TRBV6-1 few
CSANPGDRRSYEQYF TGCAGTGCTAACCCGGGGGACAGACGCTCCTACGAGCAGTACTTC TRBJ2-7 - TRBV20-1 -
CASLDRGNYGYTF TGTGCCAGTCTGGACAGGGGGAACTATGGCTACACCTTC TRBJ1-2 TRBD1 TRBV28 many
CASSLTGTSGVNEQFF TGTGCCAGCAGCTTAACCGGGACTAGCGGGGTGAATGAGCAGTTCTTC TRBJ2-1 TRBD2 TRBV7-3 many
CASSRYTDGYTF TGTGCCAGCAGTCGCTACACGGATGGCTACACCTTC TRBJ1-2 - TRBV7-9 many
CASSLGDSMGNIQYF TGTGCCAGCAGCTTAGGAGACAGTATGGGCAACATTCAGTACTTC TRBJ2-4 - TRBV7-8 many